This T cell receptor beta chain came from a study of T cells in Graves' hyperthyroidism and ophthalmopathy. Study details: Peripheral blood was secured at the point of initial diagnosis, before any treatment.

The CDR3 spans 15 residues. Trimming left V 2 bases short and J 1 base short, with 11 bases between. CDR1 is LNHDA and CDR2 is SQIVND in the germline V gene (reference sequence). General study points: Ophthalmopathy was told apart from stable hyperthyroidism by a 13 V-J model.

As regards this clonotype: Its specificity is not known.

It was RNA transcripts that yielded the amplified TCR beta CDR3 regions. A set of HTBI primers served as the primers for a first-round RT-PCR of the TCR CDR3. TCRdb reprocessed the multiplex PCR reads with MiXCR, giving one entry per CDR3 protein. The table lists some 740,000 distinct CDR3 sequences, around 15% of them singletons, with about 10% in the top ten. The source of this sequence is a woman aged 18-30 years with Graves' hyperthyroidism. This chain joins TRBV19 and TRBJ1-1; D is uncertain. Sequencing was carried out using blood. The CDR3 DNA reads TGTGCCAGTAGTATATTCGGAAACGGGAACACTGAAGCTTTCTTT. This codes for CASSIFGNGNTEAFF.